Below, 8 T cell receptor beta chains from the same sample are listed, as sequenced in a study of low-dose radiotherapy and immunotherapy resistance in tumors. As to time point: before trial treatment. Covering alpha and beta chains, TRAV- and TRBV-specific primers were used for the first-strand cDNA. TCRs were put through 20 PCR cycles of amplification with Phusion. A constant-region primer and the V-primer adapter served as the primer pair. Via MiXCR, TCRdb re-called the reads, giving one row per CDR3 protein. This table holds some 60,000 distinct CDR3 sequences, roughly 29% found once. Sequenced material: PBMCs, taken before treatment. These receptors all stem from a male donor with rectosigmoid adenocarcinoma.

This clonotype was seen at least ten times. The rearrangement uses TRBV7-2 and TRBJ1-1; 7 nucleotides line up with TRBD1. Germline assignment: CDR1 SGHTA and CDR2 FQGNSA. CDR3 length: 16 residues. The ends lost 1 base at V and 5 bases at J; junction bases unmatched: 10. CDR3 bases: TGTGCCAGCAGCTTAGGAGTGGGCAGGGGGACTACTGAAGCTTTCTTT. Encoded protein: CASSLGVGRGTTEAFF.

This clonotype was detected ten times or more. The CDR3 reads CASSGLVAGAYGSYNEQFF. The CDR3 DNA reads as TGTGCCAGCAGCGGATTAGTAGCGGGAGCCTATGGGTCCTACAATGAGCAGTTCTTC. The genes are TRBV11-2 and TRBJ2-1, with 9 bases aligning to TRBD2. J gave up 1 base and V 5 bases, and 15 bases lay outside the gene matches. CDR3 length equals 19 residues. CDR1 and CDR2 from the germline V gene are SGHAT and FQNNGV.

The chain combines TRBV27 with TRBJ2-5, with D maybe TRBD2 (7 bases). Germline assignment: CDR1 MNHEY and CDR2 SMNVEV (reference sequence). The CDR3 totals 13 residues. Trimming shortened V by 1 base and J by 7 bases, and 10 bases separated the two germline ends. The CDR3 spells CASSLLRGGTQYF. In DNA, the CDR3 is TGTGCCAGCAGTTTATTAAGGGGGGGGACCCAGTACTTC.

In its sample, this clonotype was seen many times. This chain uses TRBV4-3 with TRBJ1-3, with a tentative D call TRBD1 (6 bases). This CDR3 spans 15 amino acids. Germline-derived CDR1 and CDR2 are LGHNA and YSLEER. Trimming removed 6 bases from V and 4 bases from J, with 16 bases in between. The DNA for the CDR3 is TGCGCCAGCAGTATTCACGGGGGGCCCGGAAACACCATATATTTT. Residues: CASSIHGGPGNTIYF.

This clonotype was seen ten or more times. V and J are TRBV10-3 and TRBJ1-6; D is possibly TRBD1 (6 bases). V gave up 0 bases and J gave up 7 bases, with 10 bases separating them. The CDR3 contains 15 residues. Germline-derived CDR1 and CDR2 are ENHRY and SYGVKD. The CDR3 sequence is CAISESNRANSPLHF. CDR3 bases: TGTGCCATCAGTGAGTCCAACAGGGCGAATTCACCCCTCCACTTT.

Concerning this clonotype: A far larger clone is a single base away, which makes a read error likely. The V gene is TRBV6-8, the J gene TRBJ2-7; TRBD2 agrees at 10 bases. In germline, CDR1 is MNHGY, CDR2 SAAAGT. Germline trimming cut 9 bases from V and 6 bases from J; bases unmatched to any gene: 14. The CDR3 extends over 15 amino acids. Here the CDR3 reads CARSTWTSGLGEQYF. The CDR3 DNA is TGTGCCAGAAGTACCTGGACTAGCGGTCTCGGCGAGCAGTACTTC.

This clonotype was seen repeatedly, ten times or more. This chain uses TRBV20-1 with TRBJ1-3; D not certain. V was pared by 2 bases and J by 0 bases, with 23 bases between. The CDR3 spans 19 residues. The germline gives CDR1 DFQATT, CDR2 SNEGSKA (reference sequence). The CDR3 region has the DNA TGCAGTGCTAGACCACCGGGCCGCACTTACCCCTTCTCTGGAAACACCATATATTTT. Protein product: CSARPPGRTYPFSGNTIYF.

This clonotype was detected many times. The CDR3, as DNA: TGTGCCAGCAGCTTCGGGGGTAGCCTACACAATGAGCAGTTCTTC. Translation gives CASSFGGSLHNEQFF. The chain combines TRBV7-9 with TRBJ2-1; D is perhaps TRBD2 (6 bases). With 3 bases removed from V and 5 bases from J, the gap between germline ends came to 14 bases. This CDR3 is 15 amino acids long. CDR1 SEHNR and CDR2 FQNEAQ come from the germline V gene (reference sequence).